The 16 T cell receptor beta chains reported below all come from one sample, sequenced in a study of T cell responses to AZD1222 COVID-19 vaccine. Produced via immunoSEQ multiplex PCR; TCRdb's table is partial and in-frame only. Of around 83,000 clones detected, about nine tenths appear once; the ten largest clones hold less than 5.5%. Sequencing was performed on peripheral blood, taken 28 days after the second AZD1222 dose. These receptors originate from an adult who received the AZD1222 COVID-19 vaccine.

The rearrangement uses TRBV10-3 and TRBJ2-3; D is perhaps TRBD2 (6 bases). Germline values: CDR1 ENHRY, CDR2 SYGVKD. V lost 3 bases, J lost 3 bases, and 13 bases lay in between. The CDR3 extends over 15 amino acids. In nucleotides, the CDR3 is TGTGCCATCAGTGACACGGGGGAAGGGACAGATACGCAGTATTTT. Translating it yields CAISDTGEGTDTQYF.

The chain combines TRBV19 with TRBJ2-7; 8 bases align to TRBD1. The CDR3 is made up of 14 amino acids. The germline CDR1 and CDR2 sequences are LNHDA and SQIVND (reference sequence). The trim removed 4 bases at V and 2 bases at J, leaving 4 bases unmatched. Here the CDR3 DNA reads TGTGCCAGTAGTACCGGGACAGGTCCCTACGAGCAGTACTTC. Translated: CASSTGTGPYEQYF.

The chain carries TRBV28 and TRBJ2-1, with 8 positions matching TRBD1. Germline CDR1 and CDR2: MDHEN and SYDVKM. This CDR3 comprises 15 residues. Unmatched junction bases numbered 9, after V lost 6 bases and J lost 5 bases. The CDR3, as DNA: TGTGCCAGCAGCCCCCCGGGACAGGACCACAATGAGCAGTTCTTC. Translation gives CASSPPGQDHNEQFF.

CDR3 protein: CASSKVPGEKLFF. CDR3 nucleotide sequence: TGTGCCAGCAGCAAAGTTCCAGGGGAAAAACTGTTTTTT. The rearrangement links TRBV21-1 to TRBJ1-4; TRBD1 is the table's D call and was not checked against the DNA. TRBV21-1 is an annotated pseudogene. The CDR3 totals 13 residues.

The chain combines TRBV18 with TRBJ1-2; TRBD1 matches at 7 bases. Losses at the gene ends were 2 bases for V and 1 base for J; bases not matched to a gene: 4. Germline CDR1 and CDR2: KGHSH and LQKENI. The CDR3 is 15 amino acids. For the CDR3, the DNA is TGTGCCAGCTCACCAGAGGGACAGATTAACTATGGCTACACCTTC. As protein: CASSPEGQINYGYTF.

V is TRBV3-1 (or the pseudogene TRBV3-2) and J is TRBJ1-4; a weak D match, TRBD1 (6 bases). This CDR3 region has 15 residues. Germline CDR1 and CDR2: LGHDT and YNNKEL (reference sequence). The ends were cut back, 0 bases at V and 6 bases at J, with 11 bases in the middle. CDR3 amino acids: CASSQEPQGYEKLFF. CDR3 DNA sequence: TGTGCCAGCAGCCAAGAGCCCCAGGGGTATGAAAAACTGTTTTTT.

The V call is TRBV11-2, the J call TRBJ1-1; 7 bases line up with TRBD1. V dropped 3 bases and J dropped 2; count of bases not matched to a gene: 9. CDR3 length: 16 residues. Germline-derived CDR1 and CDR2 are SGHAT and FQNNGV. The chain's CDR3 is CASSLGRGRGNTEAFF. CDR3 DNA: TGTGCCAGCAGCTTGGGGAGGGGGCGCGGCAACACTGAAGCTTTCTTT.

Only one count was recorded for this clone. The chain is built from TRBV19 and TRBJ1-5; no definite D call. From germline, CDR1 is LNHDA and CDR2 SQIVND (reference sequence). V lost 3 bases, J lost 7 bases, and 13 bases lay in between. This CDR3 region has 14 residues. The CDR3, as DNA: TGTGCCAGTAGTATTCTCGACCTCCCCCAGCCCCAGCATTTT. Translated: CASSILDLPQPQHF. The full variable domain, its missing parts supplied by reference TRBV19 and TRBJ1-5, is DGGITQSPKYLFRKEGQNVTLSCEQNLNHDAMYWYRQDPGQGLRLIYYSQIVNDFQKGDIAEGYSVSREKKESFPLTVTSAQKNPTAFYLCASSILDLPQPQHFGDGTRLSIL.

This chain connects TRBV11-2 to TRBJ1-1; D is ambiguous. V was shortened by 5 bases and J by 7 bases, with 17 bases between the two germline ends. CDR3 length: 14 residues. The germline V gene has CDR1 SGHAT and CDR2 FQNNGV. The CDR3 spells CASSPSFLRGEAFF. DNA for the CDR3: TGTGCCAGCAGCCCAAGTTTTCTCCGCGGTGAAGCTTTCTTT.

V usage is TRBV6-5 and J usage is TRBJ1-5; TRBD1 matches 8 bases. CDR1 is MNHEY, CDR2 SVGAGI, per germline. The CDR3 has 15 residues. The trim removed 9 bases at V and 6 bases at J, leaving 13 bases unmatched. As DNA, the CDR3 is TGTGCCAGTAGCACAGGGGGGATCGATGGTCAGCCCCAGCATTTT. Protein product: CASSTGGIDGQPQHF.

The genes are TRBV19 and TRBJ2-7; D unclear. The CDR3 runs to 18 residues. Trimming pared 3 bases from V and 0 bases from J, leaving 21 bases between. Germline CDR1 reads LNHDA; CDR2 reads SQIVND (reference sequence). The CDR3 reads CASSISGLGGAGSYEQYF. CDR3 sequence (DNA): TGTGCCAGTAGTATTAGTGGGTTAGGTGGCGCAGGCTCCTACGAGCAGTACTTC.

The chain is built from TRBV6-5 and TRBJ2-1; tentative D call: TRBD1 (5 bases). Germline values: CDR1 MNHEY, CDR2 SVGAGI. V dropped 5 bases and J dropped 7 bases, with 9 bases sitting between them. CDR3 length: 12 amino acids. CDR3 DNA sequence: TGTGCCAGCAGTCCGACAGTAAATGAGCAGTTCTTC. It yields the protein CASSPTVNEQFF.

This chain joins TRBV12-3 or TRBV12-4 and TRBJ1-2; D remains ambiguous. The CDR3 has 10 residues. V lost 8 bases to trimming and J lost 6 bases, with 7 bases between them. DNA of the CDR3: TGTGCCAGCGGTGGAAATGGCTACACCTTC. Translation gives CASGGNGYTF.

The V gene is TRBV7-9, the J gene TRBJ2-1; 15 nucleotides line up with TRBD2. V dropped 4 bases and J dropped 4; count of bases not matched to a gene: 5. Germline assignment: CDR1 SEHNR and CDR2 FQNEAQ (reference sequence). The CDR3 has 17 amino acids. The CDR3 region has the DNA TGTGCCAGCAGCTCCCCGGGACTAGCGGGGGGATACAATGAGCAGTTCTTC. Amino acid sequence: CASSSPGLAGGYNEQFF.

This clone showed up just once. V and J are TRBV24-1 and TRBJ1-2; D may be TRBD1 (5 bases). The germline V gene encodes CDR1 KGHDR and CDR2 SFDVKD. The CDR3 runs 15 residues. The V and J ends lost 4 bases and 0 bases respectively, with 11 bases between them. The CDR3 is CATSDRDAANYGYTF. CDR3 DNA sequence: TGTGCCACCAGTGACCGGGACGCAGCTAACTATGGCTACACCTTC.

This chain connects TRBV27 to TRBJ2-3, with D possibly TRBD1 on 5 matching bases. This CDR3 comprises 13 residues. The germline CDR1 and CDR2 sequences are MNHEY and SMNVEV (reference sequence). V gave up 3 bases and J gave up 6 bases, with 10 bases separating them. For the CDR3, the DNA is TGTGCCAGCAGTTTGGAGAAGGGGGATACGCAGTATTTT. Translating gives CASSLEKGDTQYF.